The 32 T cell receptor beta chains presented below share a single source sample, sequenced in a study of cytotoxic CD8 clonotypes in ibrutinib-treated CLL. Produced via immunoSEQ multiplex PCR; TCRdb's table is partial and in-frame only. The repertoire holds hundreds of thousands of clones, with roughly 80% as singletons. Sequenced here: PBMCs, sampled before ibrutinib treatment. Receptors were obtained from a human donor with chronic lymphocytic leukemia.

The rearrangement joins TRBV19 to TRBJ2-5; 8 bases are a match to TRBD1. Germline CDR1 and CDR2: LNHDA and SQIVND (reference sequence). Trimming cost V 10 bases and J 5 bases; bases outside gene matches: 12. The CDR3 is 14 amino acids. The CDR3 protein is CATTSDRVMETQYF. In DNA form, the CDR3 reads TGTGCCACCACCTCGGACAGGGTGATGGAGACCCAGTACTTC.

J is TRBJ2-7 and V is TRBV13; 7 positions match TRBD2. The V gene end was trimmed by 5 bases and the J gene end by 2 bases; junction bases not matched to a gene: 6. This CDR3 contains 14 residues. Germline loops: CDR1 PRHDT, CDR2 FYEKMQ (reference sequence). CDR3 bases: TGTGCCAGCAGCCCTGGGGGGGGTCCCTACGAGCAGTACTTC. As protein: CASSPGGGPYEQYF.

CDR3 DNA sequence: TGTGCCAGCAGCGAGGGACTAGCCGGGGAGCTGTTTTTT. It translates to CASSEGLAGELFF. This rearrangement joins TRBV9 to TRBJ2-2, with TRBD2 matching over 8 bases. Germline assignment: CDR1 SGDLS and CDR2 YYNGEE. There are 13 residues in the CDR3. The V segment lost 3 bases and the J segment 6 bases; nucleotides outside the gene matches: 1.

This clone appeared a single time. The chain uses TRBV19 and TRBJ2-7; TRBD1 aligns across 10 bases. Germline CDR1 and CDR2: LNHDA and SQIVND (reference sequence). The CDR3 is 14 amino acids. After removal of 5 bases from V and 3 bases from J, the junction contained 4 bases not matched to a gene. The CDR3 bases are TGTGCCAGTAGTGTGGGACAGGGGCTCTACGAGCAGTACTTC. Translating gives CASSVGQGLYEQYF.

The chain couples TRBV6-1 to TRBJ2-7; 9 nucleotides agree with TRBD1. V gave up 6 bases and J gave up 6 bases; unmatched junction bases: 9. Germline V gene lookup returns CDR1 MNHNS and CDR2 SASEGT. CDR3 size: 14 residues. As DNA, the CDR3 is TGTGCCAGCAGACCGGGACAGGGCACCGTCGAGCAGTACTTC. It is translated as CASRPGQGTVEQYF.

The gene calls are TRBV19 and TRBJ2-5; 12 bases line up with TRBD2. The trim removed 9 bases at V and 4 bases at J, leaving 6 bases unmatched. The CDR3 sequence is 14 residues long. Germline CDR1 and CDR2: LNHDA and SQIVND (reference sequence). The DNA for the CDR3 is TGTGCCAGCACCATGACTAGCGGGAGAGAGACCCAGTACTTC. Translation gives CASTMTSGRETQYF.

The chain employs TRBV4-3 and TRBJ2-7, with D perhaps given as TRBD1 or TRBD2 (5 bases each). Germline V lookup: CDR1 LGHNA, CDR2 YSLEER. V was shortened by 0 bases and J by 4 bases, with 22 bases between the two germline ends. CDR3 size: 18 residues. CDR3 DNA: TGCGCCAGCAGCCAAGATTTGGCGTTGGCAGGGAGAGGGTACGAGCAGTACTTC. This translates into CASSQDLALAGRGYEQYF.

The V gene is TRBV7-9, the J gene TRBJ2-1; 8 bases align to TRBD1. Germline CDR1 SEHNR, CDR2 FQNEAQ (reference sequence). V lost 5 bases to trimming and J lost 7 bases; unmatched junction nucleotides: 4. CDR3 length: 13 amino acids. Here the CDR3 reads CASSTTGANEQFF. DNA for the CDR3: TGTGCCAGCAGCACGACAGGGGCGAATGAGCAGTTCTTC.

The chain carries TRBV5-8 and TRBJ1-4, with D unclear. Germline loops: CDR1 SGHTS, CDR2 YDEGEE. The CDR3 loop spans 13 amino acids. Trimming shortened V by 0 bases and J by 10 bases, and 10 bases separated the two germline ends. CDR3 sequence: CASSLASPGKLFF. The CDR3, as DNA: TGTGCCAGCAGCTTGGCCAGCCCTGGAAAACTGTTTTTT.

The chain joins TRBV7-3 to TRBJ2-1; D may be TRBD2 (6 bases). This CDR3 has 15 amino acids. The germline V and J ends were trimmed by 5 bases and 7 bases, with 18 bases remaining between them. Germline V gene sequence: CDR1 SGHTA, CDR2 FQGTGA. CDR3 loop: CASSIPGVGLNEQFF. The CDR3, as DNA: TGTGCCAGCAGCATACCGGGAGTTGGCTTAAATGAGCAGTTCTTC.

This chain connects TRBV9 to TRBJ2-1, with D possibly TRBD1 on 6 matching bases. The germline V gene has CDR1 SGDLS and CDR2 YYNGEE. The CDR3 is made up of 15 amino acids. V was trimmed by 1 base and J by 3 bases, leaving 11 bases between them. CDR3 sequence reads: CASSVQQGYYNEQFF. CDR3 coding DNA: TGTGCCAGCAGCGTACAACAGGGCTACTACAATGAGCAGTTCTTC.

This chain connects TRBV29-1 to TRBJ2-2, with TRBD2 matching 13 bases. This CDR3 contains 15 residues. V was clipped by 4 bases and J by 7 bases; unmatched bases: 6. Germline loops: CDR1 SQVTM, CDR2 ANQGSEA. CDR3 nucleotide sequence: TGCAGCGTTGGAGGACTAGCGGGAGTGGGCGGGGAGCTGTTTTTT. It is translated as CSVGGLAGVGGELFF.

This clone occurred once. The rearrangement uses TRBV15 and TRBJ2-1; 8 bases line up with TRBD2. Germline V gene data show CDR1 as LNHNV and CDR2 as YYDKDF (reference sequence). V lost 0 bases, J lost 7 bases, and 8 bases stayed unmatched. The CDR3 sequence is 16 residues long. The CDR3 loop reads CATSREGITGGNEQFF. CDR3 bases: TGTGCCACCAGCAGAGAGGGGATCACGGGAGGGAATGAGCAGTTCTTC.

The chain links TRBV14 to TRBJ2-7, with TRBD1 matching 9 bases. This CDR3 region has 15 residues. Trimming at V came to 2 bases and at J to 3 bases, leaving 5 bases not matched to a gene. Germline CDR1 reads SGHDN; CDR2 reads FVKESK. The CDR3 nucleotides read TGTGCCAGCAGCCAATTAAGGACAGGGGTCTACGAGCAGTACTTC. It specifies CASSQLRTGVYEQYF.

This clone was recorded only once. The chain couples TRBV5-1 to TRBJ2-3, with 10 bases identical to TRBD1. The germline V gene encodes CDR1 SGHRS and CDR2 YFSETQ. J was trimmed by 5 bases and V by 4 bases; bases with no gene match: 4. This CDR3 is 14 amino acids long. For the CDR3, the DNA is TGCGCCAGCAGCCATGGACAGGGGGGAGATACGCAGTATTTT. It encodes CASSHGQGGDTQYF.

This rearrangement joins TRBV2 to TRBJ2-7; 11 nucleotides line up with TRBD1. From germline, CDR1 is SNHLY and CDR2 FYNNEI. Unmatched junction bases numbered 8, after V lost 7 bases and J lost 6 bases. The CDR3 extends over 14 amino acids. This CDR3 reads CASTPPGTGGEQYF. The DNA of the CDR3 is TGTGCCAGCACCCCCCCCGGGACAGGGGGCGAGCAGTACTTC.

The V gene is TRBV6-1, the J gene TRBJ1-5, with a tentative D call TRBD1 (5 bases). Germline V gives CDR1 MNHNS, CDR2 SASEGT. The CDR3 covers 15 residues. Trimming pared 2 bases from V and 5 bases from J, leaving 13 bases between. The CDR3 DNA sequence: TGTGCCAGCAGTGAAAATTGGGGGACCGATCAGCCCCAGCATTTT. Translating it yields CASSENWGTDQPQHF.

The J gene is TRBJ1-1, the V gene TRBV2; TRBD1 aligns across 9 bases. The V segment lost 8 bases and the J segment 0 bases; nucleotides outside the gene matches: 4. This CDR3 region has 14 residues. In germline, CDR1 is SNHLY, CDR2 FYNNEI. This chain's CDR3 is CASARTGVNTEAFF. The CDR3 DNA reads TGTGCCAGCGCTAGGACAGGGGTGAACACTGAAGCTTTCTTT.

The chain uses TRBV30 and TRBJ1-2; D may be TRBD1 (6 bases). V was pared by 2 bases and J by 5 bases, with 9 bases between. The CDR3 totals 12 residues. Germline V lookup: CDR1 GTSNPN, CDR2 SVGIG (reference sequence). The CDR3 region is CAWSSGEYGYTF. As DNA, the CDR3 is TGTGCCTGGAGTTCAGGGGAATATGGCTACACCTTC.

The rearrangement uses TRBV25-1 and TRBJ1-2; the match to TRBD1 covers 9 bases. This CDR3 is built from 14 residues. J gave up 4 bases and V 3 bases, and 3 bases lay outside the gene matches. The germline V gene encodes CDR1 MGHDK and CDR2 SYGVNS. The CDR3 loop is CASSEGQGAYGYTF. Here the CDR3 DNA reads TGTGCCAGCAGTGAGGGACAGGGCGCCTATGGCTACACCTTC.

The rearrangement links TRBV15 to TRBJ2-1; TRBD1 is a possible D gene (6 bases). With 7 bases removed from V and 4 bases from J, the gap between germline ends came to 14 bases. Germline V CDR1 and CDR2: LNHNV, YYDKDF (reference sequence). The CDR3 extends over 14 amino acids. Written as DNA, the CDR3 is TGTGCCACCACTGAAATCGGACAGTACAATGAGCAGTTCTTC. Amino acids: CATTEIGQYNEQFF.

This chain connects TRBV7-3 to TRBJ2-5; possibly TRBD1 for D (5 bases). V was clipped by 5 bases and J by 2 bases, with 9 bases between them. This CDR3 contains 13 residues. Germline V gene data show CDR1 as SGHTA and CDR2 as FQGTGA. In DNA form, the CDR3 reads TGTGCCAGCAGCCCAGGGTCGCAAGAGACCCAGTACTTC. Translation gives CASSPGSQETQYF.

The chain uses TRBV10-1 and TRBJ2-3, with 8 bases that match TRBD1. V shed 4 bases, J shed 2 bases, and the junction held 5 bases outside the gene matches. CDR1 WNHNN and CDR2 SYGVQD come from the germline V gene (reference sequence). This CDR3 contains 15 residues. CDR3 nucleotides: TGCGCCAGCAGTGCCGGGACAGGCCCCACAGATACGCAGTATTTT. This translates into CASSAGTGPTDTQYF.

The chain recombines TRBV18 with TRBJ1-2, with D uncertain. In germline, CDR1 is KGHSH, CDR2 LQKENI. V dropped 0 bases and J dropped 6 bases, with 17 bases sitting between them. The CDR3 has 16 residues. CDR3 sequence: CASSPPIQGKRDGYTF. For the CDR3, the DNA is TGTGCCAGCTCACCACCGATACAAGGAAAGAGAGATGGCTACACCTTC.

This rearrangement joins TRBV28 to TRBJ1-2, with a weak D call TRBD1 (5 bases). V lost 5 bases and J lost 6, with 16 bases in between. CDR1 is MDHEN and CDR2 is SYDVKM in the germline V gene. CDR3 length: 14 residues. As DNA, the CDR3 is TGTGCCAGCAGTACTATGCAGGGTTCGGATGGCTACACCTTC. This encodes CASSTMQGSDGYTF.

The gene calls are TRBV4-3 and TRBJ2-7; 13 bases line up with TRBD2. The V gene's germline CDR1 is LGHNA and CDR2 YSLEER. V gave up 5 bases and J gave up 5 bases; unmatched junction bases: 6. The CDR3 runs 15 residues. The CDR3 sequence is CASSITSGREDEQYF. In nucleotides, the CDR3 is TGCGCCAGCAGCATAACTAGCGGGAGGGAAGACGAGCAGTACTTC.

The gene calls are TRBV29-1 and TRBJ2-7; the match to TRBD1 covers 11 bases. Unmatched junction bases numbered 12, after V lost 6 bases and J lost 11 bases. The CDR3 has 13 residues. Germline CDR1 SQVTM, CDR2 ANQGSEA. The chain's CDR3 is CSVSGTGGRKEYF. CDR3 DNA sequence: TGCAGCGTCTCCGGGACAGGGGGACGGAAGGAGTACTTC.

The J gene is TRBJ1-2, the V gene TRBV19, with 10 bases matching TRBD1. This CDR3 is 14 amino acids long. Unmatched junction bases numbered 7, after V lost 7 bases and J lost 5 bases. Germline lookup yields CDR1 LNHDA and CDR2 SQIVND (reference sequence). Here the CDR3 DNA reads TGTGCCAGTATCCTGGGGACAGGGGCATATGGCTACACCTTC. Translating gives CASILGTGAYGYTF.

V gene TRBV11-3 combines with J gene TRBJ2-1; D could derive from TRBD1 or TRBD2 (7 bases each). Germline CDR1 is SGHNT and CDR2 is YENEEA. V dropped 5 bases and J dropped 0 bases, with 11 bases sitting between them. This CDR3 is built from 15 residues. In nucleotides, the CDR3 is TGTGCCAGCAGCCAGGGGGGGAGCTCCTACAATGAGCAGTTCTTC. It encodes CASSQGGSSYNEQFF.

The chain combines TRBV7-2 with TRBJ2-1; 9 bases are a match to TRBD2. Trimming cost V 2 bases and J 8 bases; bases outside gene matches: 7. The germline V gene has CDR1 SGHTA and CDR2 FQGNSA. The CDR3 has 15 amino acids. The CDR3 sequence is CASSLLGSGSHEQFF. In DNA, the CDR3 is TGTGCCAGCAGCTTATTGGGTAGCGGGAGCCATGAGCAGTTCTTC.

The chain couples TRBV4-3 to TRBJ2-5; 9 bases match TRBD2. Trimming cost V 2 bases and J 6 bases; bases outside gene matches: 10. The germline V gene has CDR1 LGHNA and CDR2 YSLEER. The CDR3 sequence is 16 residues long. CDR3 bases: TGCGCCAGCAGCCAACGGGTAGCGGGAGACGGGAAGACCCAGTACTTC. Protein sequence: CASSQRVAGDGKTQYF.

V usage is TRBV28 and J usage is TRBJ2-1; maybe TRBD2 (6 bases). CDR1 and CDR2 (germline): MDHEN, SYDVKM. CDR3 length: 17 amino acids. The V and J ends lost 3 bases and 1 base respectively, with 16 bases between them. CDR3 sequence: CASSFSRPGRSYNEQFF. In DNA form, the CDR3 reads TGTGCCAGCAGTTTCTCCCGGCCAGGGAGGTCCTACAATGAGCAGTTCTTC.